What follows is one T cell receptor (beta chain) and its context. Its ends do not fully match the called genes, so a read error is possible. This sample was taken from a study of T-cell memory formation after mild COVID-19. TCRdb re-analysed the 5' RACE reads in MiXCR, keeping a single row per CDR3 protein. The sample lists about 250,000 distinct CDR3 sequences, about a sixth occurring once. The specimen was PBMCs or a T cell subset sorted from them (not recorded which). The clonotype comes from a young man who had mild COVID-19 (a few samples of this study predate the infection). Cell type and time point are not known.

CDR3 amino acids: CASSLALAGVTGELFF. As DNA, the CDR3 is TGTGCCAGCAGCTTAGCCCTAGCGGGGGTTACCGGGGAGCTGTTTTTT. The genes are TRBV12-3 or TRBV12-4 and TRBJ2-2, with 10 bases that match TRBD2. The CDR3 is 16 amino acids.